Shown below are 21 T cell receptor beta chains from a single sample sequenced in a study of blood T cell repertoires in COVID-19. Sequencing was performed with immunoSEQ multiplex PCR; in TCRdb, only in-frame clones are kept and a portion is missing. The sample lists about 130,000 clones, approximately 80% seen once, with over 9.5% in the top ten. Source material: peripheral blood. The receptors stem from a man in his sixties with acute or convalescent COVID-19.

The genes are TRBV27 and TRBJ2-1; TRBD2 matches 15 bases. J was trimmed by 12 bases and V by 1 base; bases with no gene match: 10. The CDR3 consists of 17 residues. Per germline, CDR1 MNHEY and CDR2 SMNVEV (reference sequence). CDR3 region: CASSLLIGTSGRTGQFF. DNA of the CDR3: TGTGCCAGCAGTTTATTGATAGGGACTAGCGGGAGGACGGGGCAGTTCTTC.

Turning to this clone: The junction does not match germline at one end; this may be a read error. The CDR3, as DNA: TGTGCCAGCTCTCCACTACAGGGAACCTACGAGCAGTACTTC. Translation: CASSPLQGTYEQYF. This chain uses TRBV18 with TRBJ2-7; D might be TRBD1 (6 bases). The germline V gene encodes CDR1 KGHSH and CDR2 LQKENI. The CDR3 has 14 residues.

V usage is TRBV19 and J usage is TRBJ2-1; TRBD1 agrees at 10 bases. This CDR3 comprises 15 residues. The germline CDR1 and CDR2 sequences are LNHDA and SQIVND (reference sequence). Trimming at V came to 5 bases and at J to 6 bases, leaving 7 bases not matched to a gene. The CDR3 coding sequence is TGTGCCAGTAGTGGACCTCGGACAGGGGGCAATGAGCAGTTCTTC. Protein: CASSGPRTGGNEQFF.

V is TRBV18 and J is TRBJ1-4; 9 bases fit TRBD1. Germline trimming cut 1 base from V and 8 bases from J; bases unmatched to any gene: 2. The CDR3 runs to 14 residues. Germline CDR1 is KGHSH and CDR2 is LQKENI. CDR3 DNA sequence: TGTGCCAGCTCACCACGGACAGGGGAGGAAAAACTGTTTTTT. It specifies CASSPRTGEEKLFF.

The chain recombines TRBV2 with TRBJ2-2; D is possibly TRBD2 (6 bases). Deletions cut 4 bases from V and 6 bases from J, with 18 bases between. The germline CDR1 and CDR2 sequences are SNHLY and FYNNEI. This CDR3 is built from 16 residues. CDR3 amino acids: CASSAGTSSPPGELFF. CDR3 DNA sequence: TGTGCCAGCAGTGCTGGCACTAGCAGCCCTCCCGGGGAGCTGTTTTTT.

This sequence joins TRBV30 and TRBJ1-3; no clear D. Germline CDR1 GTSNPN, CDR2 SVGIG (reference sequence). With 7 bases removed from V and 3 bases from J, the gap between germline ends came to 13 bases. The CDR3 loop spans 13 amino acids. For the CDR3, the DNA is TGTGCCTTGGCGGAGGGCTTTGGAAACACCATATATTTT. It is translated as CALAEGFGNTIYF.

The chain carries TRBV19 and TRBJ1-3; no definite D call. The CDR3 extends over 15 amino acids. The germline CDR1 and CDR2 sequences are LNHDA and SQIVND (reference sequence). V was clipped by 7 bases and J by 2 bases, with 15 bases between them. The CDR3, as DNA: TGTGCCAGTATTCTACGAGAGGGTCCTGGAAACACCATATATTTT. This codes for CASILREGPGNTIYF.

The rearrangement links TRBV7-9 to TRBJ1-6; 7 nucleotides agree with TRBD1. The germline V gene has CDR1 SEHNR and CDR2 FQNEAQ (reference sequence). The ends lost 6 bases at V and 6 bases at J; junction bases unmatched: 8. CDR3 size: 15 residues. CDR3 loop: CASRTGTDFNSPLHF. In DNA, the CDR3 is TGTGCCAGCAGGACCGGGACAGACTTTAATTCACCCCTCCACTTT.

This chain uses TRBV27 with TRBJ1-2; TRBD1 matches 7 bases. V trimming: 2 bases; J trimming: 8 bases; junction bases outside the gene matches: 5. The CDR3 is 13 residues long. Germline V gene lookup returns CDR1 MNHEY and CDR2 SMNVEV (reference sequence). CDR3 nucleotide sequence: TGTGCCAGCAGTTTACATACGGGACAGGGCTACACCTTC. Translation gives CASSLHTGQGYTF.

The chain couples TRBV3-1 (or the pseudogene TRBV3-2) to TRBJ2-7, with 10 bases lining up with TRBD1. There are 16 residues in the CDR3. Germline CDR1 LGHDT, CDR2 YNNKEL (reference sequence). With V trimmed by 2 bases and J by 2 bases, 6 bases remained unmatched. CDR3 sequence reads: CASSQQPGQGPYEQYF. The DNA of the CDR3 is TGTGCCAGCAGCCAACAACCGGGACAGGGGCCCTACGAGCAGTACTTC.

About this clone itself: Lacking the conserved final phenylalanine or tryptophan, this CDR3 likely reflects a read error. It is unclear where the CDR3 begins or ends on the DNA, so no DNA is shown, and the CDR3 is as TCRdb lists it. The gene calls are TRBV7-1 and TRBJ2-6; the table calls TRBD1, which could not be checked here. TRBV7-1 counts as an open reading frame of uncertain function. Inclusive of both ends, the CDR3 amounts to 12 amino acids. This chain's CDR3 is CASSRGDHEDKV.

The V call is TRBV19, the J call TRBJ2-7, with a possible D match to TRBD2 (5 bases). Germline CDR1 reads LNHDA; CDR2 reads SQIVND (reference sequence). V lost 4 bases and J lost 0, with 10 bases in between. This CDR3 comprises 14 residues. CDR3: CASSRSGSSYEQYF. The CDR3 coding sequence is TGTGCCAGTAGTAGGAGCGGATCCTCCTACGAGCAGTACTTC.

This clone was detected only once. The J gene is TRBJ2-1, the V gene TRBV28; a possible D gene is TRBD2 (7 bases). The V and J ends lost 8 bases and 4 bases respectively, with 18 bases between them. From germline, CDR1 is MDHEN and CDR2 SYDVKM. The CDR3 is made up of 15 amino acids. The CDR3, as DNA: TGTGCCAGCCTGTCAAGGGGGGGTGGATACAATGAGCAGTTCTTC. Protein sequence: CASLSRGGGYNEQFF.

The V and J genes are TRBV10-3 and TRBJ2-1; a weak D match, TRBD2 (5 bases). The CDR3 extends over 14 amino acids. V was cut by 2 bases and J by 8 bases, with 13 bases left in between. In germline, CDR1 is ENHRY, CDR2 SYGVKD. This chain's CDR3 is CAISERTGSHEQFF. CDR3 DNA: TGTGCCATCAGTGAGAGGACTGGTTCTCATGAGCAGTTCTTC.

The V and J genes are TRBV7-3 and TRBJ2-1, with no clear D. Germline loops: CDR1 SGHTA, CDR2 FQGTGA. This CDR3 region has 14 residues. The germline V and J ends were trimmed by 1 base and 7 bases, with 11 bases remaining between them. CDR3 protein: CASSLSPGLNEQFF. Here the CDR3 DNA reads TGTGCCAGCAGCTTAAGCCCAGGCCTGAATGAGCAGTTCTTC.

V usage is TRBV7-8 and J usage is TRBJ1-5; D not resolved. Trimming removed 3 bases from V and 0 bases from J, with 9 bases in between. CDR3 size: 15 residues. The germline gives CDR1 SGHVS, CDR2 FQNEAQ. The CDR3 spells CASSLGLNSNQPQHF. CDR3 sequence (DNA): TGTGCCAGCAGCTTGGGCTTGAATAGCAATCAGCCCCAGCATTTT.

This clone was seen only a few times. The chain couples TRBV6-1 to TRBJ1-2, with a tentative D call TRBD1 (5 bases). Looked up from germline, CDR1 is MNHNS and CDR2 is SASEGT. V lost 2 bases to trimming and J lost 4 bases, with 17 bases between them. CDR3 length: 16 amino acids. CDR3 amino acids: CASSEQVRARTYGYTF. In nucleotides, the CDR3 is TGTGCCAGCAGTGAACAAGTCAGGGCGCGGACCTATGGCTACACCTTC.

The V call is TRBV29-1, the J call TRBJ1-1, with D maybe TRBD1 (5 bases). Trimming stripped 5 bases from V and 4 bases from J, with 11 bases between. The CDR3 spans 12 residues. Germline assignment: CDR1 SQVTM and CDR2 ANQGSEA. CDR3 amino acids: CSVLGGGTEAFF. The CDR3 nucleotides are TGCAGCGTTTTGGGCGGGGGCACTGAAGCTTTCTTT.

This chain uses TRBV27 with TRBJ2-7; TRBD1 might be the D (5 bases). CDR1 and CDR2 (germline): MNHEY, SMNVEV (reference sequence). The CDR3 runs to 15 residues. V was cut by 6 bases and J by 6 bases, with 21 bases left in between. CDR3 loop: CASSSGHPEPLEQYF. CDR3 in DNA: TGTGCCAGCAGCTCCGGACATCCCGAACCCCTCGAGCAGTACTTC.

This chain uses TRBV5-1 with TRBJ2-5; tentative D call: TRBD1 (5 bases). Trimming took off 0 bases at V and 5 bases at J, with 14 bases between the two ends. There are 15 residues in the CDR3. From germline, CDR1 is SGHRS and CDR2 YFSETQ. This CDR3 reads CASSLEDTLGETQYF. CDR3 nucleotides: TGCGCCAGCAGCTTGGAGGACACCCTCGGGGAGACCCAGTACTTC.

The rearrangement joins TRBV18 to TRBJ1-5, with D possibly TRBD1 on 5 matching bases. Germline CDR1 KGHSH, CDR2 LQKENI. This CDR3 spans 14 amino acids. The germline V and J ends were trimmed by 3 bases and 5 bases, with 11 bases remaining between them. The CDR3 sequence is CASSPSSRDQPQHF. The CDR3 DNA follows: TGTGCCAGCTCACCGAGCAGCAGGGATCAGCCCCAGCATTTT.